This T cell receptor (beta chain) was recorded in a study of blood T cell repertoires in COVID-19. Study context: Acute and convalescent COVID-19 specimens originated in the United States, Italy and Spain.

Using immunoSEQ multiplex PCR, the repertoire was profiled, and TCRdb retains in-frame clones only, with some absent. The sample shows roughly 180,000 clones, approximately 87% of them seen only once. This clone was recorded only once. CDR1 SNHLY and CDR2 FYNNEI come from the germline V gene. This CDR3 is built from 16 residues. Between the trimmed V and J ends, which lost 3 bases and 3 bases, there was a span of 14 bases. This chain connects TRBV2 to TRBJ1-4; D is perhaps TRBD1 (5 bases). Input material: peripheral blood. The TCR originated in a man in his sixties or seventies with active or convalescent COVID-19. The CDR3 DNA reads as TGTGCCAGCAGTGAGGTTAAAGGGGCTGCTAATGAAAAACTGTTTTTT. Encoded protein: CASSEVKGAANEKLFF.